The rows below give T cell receptor beta chains drawn from one sample of a study of T cells after yellow fever vaccination. In TCRdb, the 5' RACE reads were re-called with MiXCR into one record per CDR3 protein. The data show hundreds of thousands of distinct CDR3 sequences, roughly 3.5% seen once. The sequences come from PBMCs, collected on the day of the yellow fever booster vaccination. These receptors were collected from a man between 18 and 29 years old who received the YFV17D yellow fever vaccine. Each CDR3 is given with its conserved first and last residue. A D gene is named only where the DNA matches it firmly. Expanded clones are given a class, and other clones once, few, many or no size at all.

TRBJ1-6	.	.	TRBV5-6	TGTGCCAGCAGCGTAGGGGTAAATTCACCCCTCCACTTT	CASSVGVNSPLHF
TRBJ1-5	.	.	TRBV27	TGTGCCAGCAGTTTAATTGGGGGGGGGCCGGGGAGCCAGCCCCAGCATTTT	CASSLIGGGPGSQPQHF
TRBJ2-2	.	.	TRBV10-3	TGTGCCATCAGTCCGACAGAGAACACCGGGGAGCTGTTTTTT	CAISPTENTGELFF
TRBJ2-7	TRBD1	.	TRBV7-2	TGTGCCAGCAGCTTAGTCCCAGGGACAGCCTACGAGCAGTACTTC	CASSLVPGTAYEQYF
TRBJ2-3	.	many	TRBV20-1	TGCAGTGCTAGAGATCCGAGACAGGCAGATACGCAGTATTTT	CSARDPRQADTQYF
TRBJ1-4	.	.	TRBV5-1	TGCGCCAGCAGCGATGGGGGGTTTAATGAAAAACTGTTTTTT	CASSDGGFNEKLFF
TRBJ1-1	.	few	TRBV18	TGTGCCAGCTCACTGACGCAGGGTACTGAAGCTTTCTTT	CASSLTQGTEAFF
TRBJ2-1	.	many	TRBV20-1	TGCAGTGCTAGAGAGTTCCGGTACTCCTACAATGAGCAGTTCTTC	CSAREFRYSYNEQFF
TRBJ2-1	TRBD2	few	TRBV4-1	TGCGCCAGCAGCCCTACGATAACTAGCGGGGGAGGCAATGAGCAGTTCTTC	CASSPTITSGGGNEQFF
TRBJ1-5	TRBD1	.	TRBV5-1	TGCGCCAGCAGCTGGGGACAGAATAGCAATCAGCCCCAGCATTTT	CASSWGQNSNQPQHF
TRBJ2-3	TRBD2	few	TRBV7-9	TGTGCCAGCAGCTGGACTAGCGGGGGCCGCACAGATACGCAGTATTTT	CASSWTSGGRTDTQYF
TRBJ2-3	.	.	TRBV5-4	TGTGCCAGCAGCTCCGCGACTGGCGTCGATACGCAGTATTTT	CASSSATGVDTQYF
TRBJ2-3	.	few	TRBV7-7	TGTGCCAGCAGTCCGGACTCCTGCCCACATTTTAGCACAGATACGCAGTATTTT	CASSPDSCPHFSTDTQYF
TRBJ1-3	.	.	TRBV19	TGTGCCAGTAGCTCCTATGGGAGCTCTGGAAACACCATATATTTT	CASSSYGSSGNTIYF
TRBJ1-1	TRBD1	many	TRBV7-6	TGTGCCAGCAGCTTAGCGCCCTGGGACAGCTTCACTGAAGCTTTCTTT	CASSLAPWDSFTEAFF
TRBJ2-2	TRBD1	.	TRBV9	TGTGCCAGCAGCGTAGATAGACAGGGCCCCGGGGAGCTGTTTTTT	CASSVDRQGPGELFF